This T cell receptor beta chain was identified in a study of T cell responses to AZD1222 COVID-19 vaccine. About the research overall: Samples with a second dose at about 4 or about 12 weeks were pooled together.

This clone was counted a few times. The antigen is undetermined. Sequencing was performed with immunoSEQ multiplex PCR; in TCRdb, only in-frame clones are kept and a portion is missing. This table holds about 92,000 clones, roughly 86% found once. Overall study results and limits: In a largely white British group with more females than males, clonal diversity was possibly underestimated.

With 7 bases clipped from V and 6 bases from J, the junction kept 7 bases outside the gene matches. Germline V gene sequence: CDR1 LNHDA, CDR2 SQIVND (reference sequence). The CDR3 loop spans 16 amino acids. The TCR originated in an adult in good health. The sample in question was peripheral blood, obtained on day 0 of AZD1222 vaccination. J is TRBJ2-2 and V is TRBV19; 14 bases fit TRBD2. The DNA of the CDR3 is TGTGCCAGTAAACCCGGACTAGCGGGAGGACCCGGGGAGCTGTTTTTT. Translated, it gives CASKPGLAGGPGELFF.